This TCR beta chain was captured in a study of tumor-infiltrating lymphocytes in primary liver carcinoma. As for the study in general: Patients of both sexes were 30 to 69 years old. Study-level results: Blood trailed tumors significantly in top-250-clone fraction (p = 0.039). Between tumor regions, pairs overlapped more than tumor-adjacent and tumor-blood pairs did.

In regard to this clonotype: Its antigen remains unknown. One end of the junction does not line up with germline, which may come from a read error.

Investigators took RNA and DNA out together from roughly 18-30 mg of unsorted bulk tissue. Through surgical resection, the patients' primary liver carcinoma was treated. Starting from around 500 ng of total RNA, TCR beta cDNA was produced with a primer in the constant region. Sequencing libraries for TCR beta derived from three nested multiplex PCR rounds that used slightly modified ARM-PCR. TCRdb reprocessed the multiplex PCR reads via MiXCR and lists one record per CDR3 protein. In the table there are about 37,000 distinct CDR3 sequences, roughly 80% of which are singletons. Source material: tumor-adjacent normal liver tissue. This clonotype was sampled from a man in his forties with primary liver carcinoma and hepatitis B virus infection.

In nucleotides, the CDR3 is TGTGCCAGCAGCTTAGATCATCGCGGGGGAAGCATAGATACGCAGTATTTT. Amino acids: CASSLDHRGGSIDTQYF. The chain joins TRBV13 to TRBJ2-3; TRBD2 agrees at 7 bases. Per germline, CDR1 PRHDT and CDR2 FYEKMQ (reference sequence). This CDR3 is built from 17 residues.